The 26 T cell receptor beta chains below all came from one sample that was sequenced in a study of CD8+ T cells in alopecia areata. RNA was isolated and reverse transcribed to cDNA, the sequencing template. Profiling relied on immunoSEQ multiplex PCR, and the TCRdb table lists in-frame clones only, not all of them. The table has more than 100,000 clones, around 84% seen once. Treatment described: oral pan-JAK inhibitor, 5-10 mg twice daily. The source was CD8+ T cells sorted from blood, collected at week 34, from a patient treated with tofacitinib. Receptor source: a human donor with alopecia areata.

The V and J genes are TRBV29-1 and TRBJ1-5; no clear D gene. This CDR3 region has 14 residues. CDR1 is SQVTM and CDR2 is ANQGSEA in the germline V gene. Trimming removed 6 bases from V and 7 bases from J, with 19 bases in between. The CDR3 spells CSVSDRASEQPQHF. DNA of the CDR3: TGCAGCGTCTCAGACCGTGCCTCCGAGCAGCCCCAGCATTTT.

This sequence joins TRBV15 and TRBJ1-5; D might be TRBD1 (5 bases). This CDR3 region has 14 residues. Trimming cost V 1 base and J 7 bases, with 11 bases left between them. Germline assignment: CDR1 LNHNV and CDR2 YYDKDF (reference sequence). The CDR3 protein is CATSRVGDWQPQHF. The CDR3 bases are TGTGCCACCAGCAGAGTTGGGGACTGGCAGCCCCAGCATTTT. Based on the CDR3 plus reference TRBV15 and TRBJ1-5, the full variable domain is DAMVIQNPRYQVTQFGKPVTLSCSQTLNHNVMYWYQQKSSQAPKLLFHYYDKDFNNEADTPDNFQSRRPNTSFCFLDIRSPGLGDTAMYLCATSRVGDWQPQHFGDGTRLSIL.

The V and J genes are TRBV13 and TRBJ2-7, with a possible D match to TRBD2 (6 bases). V dropped 7 bases and J dropped 3 bases, with 19 bases sitting between them. CDR1 is PRHDT, CDR2 FYEKMQ, per germline (reference sequence). The length of the CDR3 is 15 residues. CDR3 in DNA: TGTGCCAGCACTGGCAAGGCGGGGAGTAACTACGAGCAGTACTTC. It yields the protein CASTGKAGSNYEQYF.

This chain uses TRBV29-1 with TRBJ2-1, with D unresolved. V gave up 4 bases and J gave up 0 bases, with 1 base separating them. Germline V gene sequence: CDR1 SQVTM, CDR2 ANQGSEA. The CDR3 is 11 residues long. The CDR3 DNA is TGCAGCGTTGTCTCCTACAATGAGCAGTTCTTC. Amino acid sequence: CSVVSYNEQFF.

The chain recombines TRBV29-1 with TRBJ1-2, with D possibly matching TRBD1 (5 bases). This CDR3 has 13 amino acids. Germline lookup yields CDR1 SQVTM and CDR2 ANQGSEA. Trimming pared 2 bases from V and 2 bases from J, leaving 9 bases between. The CDR3 region has the DNA TGCAGCGTTGAATTACGGGACAACTATGGCTACACCTTC. Translated: CSVELRDNYGYTF.

This clone showed up just once. This sequence joins TRBV7-2 and TRBJ2-7, with D possibly TRBD1 on 6 matching bases. The CDR3 consists of 15 residues. V gave up 4 bases and J gave up 4 bases, with 17 bases separating them. CDR1 is SGHTA and CDR2 is FQGNSA in the germline V gene. CDR3 sequence reads: CASSSQQGPLYEQYF. Written as DNA, the CDR3 is TGTGCCAGCAGCTCACAACAGGGTCCCCTTTACGAGCAGTACTTC.

The V gene is TRBV5-6, the J gene TRBJ2-7, with 9 nucleotides matching TRBD1. The CDR3 sequence is 15 residues long. J was trimmed by 4 bases and V by 4 bases; bases with no gene match: 9. Per the germline V gene, CDR1 is SGHDT and CDR2 is YYEEEE. CDR3 region: CASSGTGQGGYEQYF. DNA of the CDR3: TGTGCCAGCAGCGGCACGGGACAGGGTGGGTACGAGCAGTACTTC.

CDR3 region: CASSQSGYEQYF. The CDR3 DNA sequence: TGTGCCAGCAGTCAATCGGGGTACGAGCAGTACTTC. The V gene is TRBV27, the J gene TRBJ2-7; D might be TRBD2 (5 bases). Between the trimmed V and J ends, which lost 5 bases and 4 bases, there was a span of 9 bases. This CDR3 contains 12 residues. CDR1 is MNHEY, CDR2 SMNVEV, per germline (reference sequence).

The chain employs TRBV7-9 and TRBJ1-1; D gene unclear. The V end was cut by 2 bases, the J end by 4 bases, with 5 bases between. The V gene's germline CDR1 is SEHNR and CDR2 FQNEAQ (reference sequence). This CDR3 is built from 12 residues. The CDR3 sequence is CASSLRGTEAFF. The CDR3 DNA reads as TGTGCCAGCAGCTTACGCGGCACTGAAGCTTTCTTT.

The rearrangement uses TRBV27 and TRBJ2-1; TRBD1 aligns across 7 bases. CDR1 is MNHEY and CDR2 is SMNVEV in the germline V gene (reference sequence). V lost 1 base and J lost 6; bases outside the gene matches: 12. The CDR3 consists of 17 residues. The CDR3 region is CASSLFGSGQSRNEQFF. The DNA for the CDR3 is TGTGCCAGCAGTTTATTCGGTTCGGGACAGTCCCGCAATGAGCAGTTCTTC.

The gene calls are TRBV9 and TRBJ1-2; no clear D. The CDR3 length is 14 residues. In germline, CDR1 is SGDLS, CDR2 YYNGEE. Between the trimmed V and J ends, which lost 4 bases and 7 bases, there was a span of 17 bases. CDR3 coding DNA: TGTGCCAGCAGCCCCTCATCCGGGTTTCGTGGCTACACCTTC. Its protein product is CASSPSSGFRGYTF.

Details on this clone: This sample includes further DNA sequences coding for the same CDR3. The V and J genes are TRBV27 and TRBJ1-1; D call uncertain. CDR3 size: 13 residues. Germline values: CDR1 MNHEY, CDR2 SMNVEV (reference sequence). V lost 3 bases and J lost 1, with 6 bases in between. The CDR3 spells CASSFGGNTEAFF. CDR3 bases: TGTGCCAGCAGTTTTGGCGGGAACACTGAAGCTTTCTTT.

This rearrangement joins TRBV9 to TRBJ2-5; 8 bases agree with TRBD1. Germline-derived CDR1 and CDR2 are SGDLS and YYNGEE. This CDR3 is built from 14 residues. The ends lost 2 bases at V and 5 bases at J; junction bases unmatched: 5. Written as DNA, the CDR3 is TGTGCCAGCAGCGTCTCAGGGGGCCGGGAGACCCAGTACTTC. Its protein is CASSVSGGRETQYF.

The chain carries TRBV2 and TRBJ2-1, with TRBD1 matching 8 bases. The germline V gene encodes CDR1 SNHLY and CDR2 FYNNEI. The CDR3 loop spans 16 amino acids. V dropped 4 bases and J dropped 4; count of bases not matched to a gene: 9. The CDR3 bases are TGTGCCAGCAGTGTGGTCGGGGACAGGAATTACAATGAGCAGTTCTTC. As protein: CASSVVGDRNYNEQFF.

The chain has TRBV29-1 and TRBJ2-3; 8 bases map to TRBD1. V dropped 6 bases and J dropped 5; count of bases not matched to a gene: 10. The CDR3 is made up of 14 amino acids. Germline V lookup: CDR1 SQVTM, CDR2 ANQGSEA. The CDR3 region has the DNA TGCAGCGTCGCCGACAGGGGCGGTGGAGATACGCAGTATTTT. This gives the protein CSVADRGGGDTQYF.

This chain uses TRBV27 with TRBJ1-2; possibly TRBD1 for D (5 bases). CDR3 length: 13 residues. Looked up from germline, CDR1 is MNHEY and CDR2 is SMNVEV (reference sequence). Deletions cut 7 bases from V and 4 bases from J, with 13 bases between. The CDR3 bases are TGTGCCAGCACCCCAGGGACCCCCTATGGCTACACCTTC. Its protein product is CASTPGTPYGYTF.

By proportion, this clone is medium-sized. V and J are TRBV4-1 and TRBJ2-1; D remains unclear. From germline, CDR1 is MGHRA and CDR2 YSYEKL. With 3 bases removed from V and 2 bases from J, the gap between germline ends came to 14 bases. CDR3 size: 16 residues. CDR3 nucleotide sequence: TGCGCCAGCAGCCAGGAATTTAGTGTTACCTACAATGAGCAGTTCTTC. Translated, it gives CASSQEFSVTYNEQFF.

This clone appeared a few times. The J gene is TRBJ2-7, the V gene TRBV30; TRBD1 or TRBD2 may be the D gene (6 bases each). CDR1 is GTSNPN and CDR2 is SVGIG in the germline V gene (reference sequence). With 0 bases removed from V and 4 bases from J, the gap between germline ends came to 22 bases. The CDR3 is 17 residues long. The CDR3 spells CAWSVSWGAGFAYEQYF. Here the CDR3 DNA reads TGTGCCTGGAGTGTAAGCTGGGGGGCAGGGTTTGCGTACGAGCAGTACTTC.

The chain links TRBV6-1 to TRBJ2-7, with D uncertain. In germline, CDR1 is MNHNS, CDR2 SASEGT. This CDR3 is built from 13 residues. The V end was cut by 2 bases, the J end by 2 bases, with 7 bases between. The CDR3 DNA reads TGTGCCAGCAGTGAATCTAGTCCCTACGAGCAGTACTTC. Translation: CASSESSPYEQYF.

This clone occurred a few times. J is TRBJ2-7 and V is TRBV29-1; TRBD2 matches 11 bases. The CDR3 totals 14 residues. V lost 7 bases and J lost 3; bases outside the gene matches: 8. Germline loops: CDR1 SQVTM, CDR2 ANQGSEA. This CDR3 is CSAGTSGISYEQYF. The CDR3 DNA reads TGCAGCGCCGGGACTAGCGGTATAAGCTACGAGCAGTACTTC.

The chain uses TRBV21-1 and TRBJ2-2. TRBV21-1 is a pseudogene segment. The CDR3 spans 13 residues. The CDR3 protein is CASSKGMTGELFF. The DNA of the CDR3 is TGTGCCAGCAGCAAAGGGATGACCGGGGAGCTGTTTTTT.

The gene calls are TRBV11-2 and TRBJ2-1; no clear D gene. This CDR3 has 13 amino acids. Per the germline V gene, CDR1 is SGHAT and CDR2 is FQNNGV. Trimming removed 5 bases at V and 8 bases at J, with 13 bases between. The CDR3: CASSPPSIDEQFF. The CDR3 DNA reads as TGTGCCAGCAGCCCCCCGAGTATCGATGAGCAGTTCTTC.

This clone was seen more than once but under ten times. J is TRBJ2-7 and V is TRBV29-1, with D perhaps matching TRBD2 (6 bases). With 0 bases removed from V and 7 bases from J, the gap between germline ends came to 7 bases. Germline V lookup: CDR1 SQVTM, CDR2 ANQGSEA. The CDR3 sequence is 11 residues long. CDR3 region: CSVEDREEQYF. The CDR3 bases are TGCAGCGTTGAAGATCGGGAGGAGCAGTACTTC.

The sample holds a few counts of this clone. An end of the junction does not agree with germline; a read error may underlie this. This rearrangement joins TRBV7-9 to TRBJ2-7; D is tentatively TRBD1 or TRBD2 (6 bases each). CDR1 is SEHNR and CDR2 is FQNEAQ in the germline V gene (reference sequence). This CDR3 spans 14 amino acids. This chain's CDR3 is CASSFGGPSYEQYF. The DNA for the CDR3 is TGTGCCAGCAGTTTCGGGGGCCCGTCCTATGAGCAGTACTTC. Based on the CDR3 plus reference TRBV7-9 and TRBJ2-7, the full variable domain is DTGVSQNPRHKITKRGQNVTFRCDPISEHNRLYWYRQTLGQGPEFLTYFQNEAQLEKSRLLSDRFSAERPKGSFSTLEIQRTEQGDSAMYLCASSFGGPSYEQYFGPGTRLTVT.

V and J are TRBV9 and TRBJ2-2; TRBD1 matches 12 bases. The CDR3 has 15 residues. The germline V gene has CDR1 SGDLS and CDR2 YYNGEE. The junction had 1 base not matched to a gene; V was cut back by 3 bases and J by 4 bases. The CDR3 reads CASSGDRGLTGELFF. The CDR3 region has the DNA TGTGCCAGCAGCGGGGACAGGGGGCTCACCGGGGAGCTGTTTTTT.

This chain joins TRBV7-9 and TRBJ1-1, with no clear D. The CDR3 is made up of 14 amino acids. V lost 2 bases and J lost 4, with 11 bases in between. Germline V lookup: CDR1 SEHNR, CDR2 FQNEAQ (reference sequence). The CDR3 protein is CASSLYEEPTEAFF. Written as DNA, the CDR3 is TGTGCCAGCAGCTTATATGAGGAGCCCACTGAAGCTTTCTTT.